This entry is about one TCR beta chain. Its antigen remains unidentified. The data belong to a study of cytomegalovirus exposure and HLA in healthy donors. Both 60 Vbeta primers and 13 Jbeta primers went into the PCR. Libraries were prepared by immunoSEQ multiplex PCR; TCRdb keeps only in-frame clonotypes and omits some of them. The sample is made up of approximately 100,000 clones, and the top ten hold about 3.2% of it. Findings and limits, study-wide: TRBV6-2, TRBV6-3 and some other V segments were excluded as indistinguishable.

CDR1 is MNHNS, CDR2 SASEGT, per germline. The V gene lost 2 bases and the J gene lost 6 bases, with 14 bases spanning the gap. The CDR3 has 15 amino acids. Source material: PBMCs. The sequence came from a middle-aged man in good health and CMV-seronegative. The chain recombines TRBV6-1 with TRBJ1-5; tentative D call: TRBD1 (6 bases). CDR3 in amino acids: CASSEPPLDSQPQHF. Written as DNA, the CDR3 is TGTGCCAGCAGTGAACCTCCATTGGACAGTCAGCCCCAGCATTTT.